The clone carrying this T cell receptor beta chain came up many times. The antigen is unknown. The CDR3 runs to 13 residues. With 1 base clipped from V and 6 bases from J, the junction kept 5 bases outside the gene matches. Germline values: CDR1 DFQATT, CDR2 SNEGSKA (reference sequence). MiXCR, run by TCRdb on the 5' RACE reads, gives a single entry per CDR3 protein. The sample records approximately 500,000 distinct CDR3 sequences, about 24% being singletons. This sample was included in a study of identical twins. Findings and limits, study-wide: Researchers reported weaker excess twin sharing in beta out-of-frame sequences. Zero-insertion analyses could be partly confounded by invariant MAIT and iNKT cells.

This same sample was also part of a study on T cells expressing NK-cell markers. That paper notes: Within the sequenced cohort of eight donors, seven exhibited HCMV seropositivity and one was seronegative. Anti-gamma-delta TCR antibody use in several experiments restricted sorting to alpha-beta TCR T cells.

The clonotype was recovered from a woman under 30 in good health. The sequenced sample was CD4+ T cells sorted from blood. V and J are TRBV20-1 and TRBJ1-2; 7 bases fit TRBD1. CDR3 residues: CSARGQGGDGYTF. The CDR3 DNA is TGCAGTGCTAGAGGCCAGGGGGGGGATGGCTACACCTTC.